The 30 T cell receptor beta chains below were found in one sample sequenced in a study of radiation and T cells in renal cell carcinoma. Regarding treatment: treatment-naive control, cytoreductive nephrectomy. Repertoires were generated with immunoSEQ multiplex PCR, while TCRdb's copy carries only in-frame clones and drops some. In the table there are about 23,000 clones, around half of which are singletons. Sequenced material: tumor tissue, taken from a patient whose treatment was nephrectomy without radiotherapy. The receptors were gathered from a human donor with renal cell carcinoma.

This clone was observed a handful of times. This sequence joins TRBV7-2 and TRBJ1-6; the D gene is possibly TRBD1 (5 bases). The V end was cut by 5 bases, the J end by 9 bases, with 14 bases between. The CDR3 runs 14 residues. Looked up from germline, CDR1 is SGHTA and CDR2 is FQGNSA. The CDR3 nucleotides are TGTGCCAGCAGCCGGGGGATGGATAGTTCACCCCTCCACTTT. This translates into CASSRGMDSSPLHF.

This clone has more than one count but fewer than ten. The chain carries TRBV5-6 and TRBJ1-3; no reliable D call. CDR3 length: 14 amino acids. Trimming removed 2 bases at V and 0 bases at J, with 6 bases between. CDR1 and CDR2 (germline): SGHDT, YYEEEE. The CDR3 DNA follows: TGTGCCAGCAGCTTACAAGGCTCTGGAAACACCATATATTTT. It translates to CASSLQGSGNTIYF.

Within the sample, this clone is medium-sized (0.01 to 0.1%). V usage is TRBV2 and J usage is TRBJ2-5; TRBD1 aligns across 7 bases. V lost 5 bases and J lost 2; bases outside the gene matches: 8. In germline, CDR1 is SNHLY, CDR2 FYNNEI. This CDR3 has 15 residues. The CDR3 DNA sequence: TGTGCCAGCAGTACCGGGACAGTAATTCAAGAGACCCAGTACTTC. Amino acid sequence: CASSTGTVIQETQYF.

The chain employs TRBV5-4 and TRBJ2-7; 12 bases map to TRBD2. The junction had 7 bases not matched to a gene; V was cut back by 4 bases and J by 2 bases. The V gene's germline CDR1 is SGHNT and CDR2 YYREEE (reference sequence). The CDR3 extends over 16 amino acids. CDR3 region: CASSADASGGAYEQYF. The CDR3 nucleotides read TGTGCCAGCAGCGCGGATGCTAGCGGGGGGGCCTACGAGCAGTACTTC.

The V and J genes are TRBV9 and TRBJ1-3; TRBD1 might be the D (5 bases). Trimming removed 2 bases from V and 4 bases from J, with 10 bases in between. The CDR3 spans 14 residues. The germline gives CDR1 SGDLS, CDR2 YYNGEE. CDR3 coding DNA: TGTGCCAGCAGCGTGGGGACGGTAGGAAACACCATATATTTT. Translating it yields CASSVGTVGNTIYF. The full variable domain, with the rest looked up from reference TRBV9 and TRBJ1-3, is DSGVTQTPKHLITATGQRVTLRCSPRSGDLSVYWYQQSLDQGLQFLIQYYNGEERAKGNILERFSAQQFPDLHSELNLSSLELGDSALYFCASSVGTVGNTIYFGEGSWLTVV.

The chain recombines TRBV5-5 with TRBJ2-7, with 8 bases that match TRBD2. Trimming took 4 bases from V and 1 from J; bases not matched to a gene: 10. The CDR3 has 16 residues. The germline V gene has CDR1 SGHKS and CDR2 YYEKEE (reference sequence). The CDR3 region is CASSIRLATDSYEQYF. The DNA of the CDR3 is TGTGCCAGCAGCATACGACTAGCGACGGATTCCTACGAGCAGTACTTC.

This CDR3 reads CATTPEGSNQPQHF. CDR3 DNA: TGTGCCACCACCCCGGAGGGGAGCAATCAGCCCCAGCATTTT. The chain combines TRBV15 with TRBJ1-5; the D gene is possibly TRBD1 (5 bases). There are 14 residues in the CDR3. CDR1 is LNHNV, CDR2 YYDKDF, per germline (reference sequence). V lost 7 bases to trimming and J lost 1 base, with 11 bases between them.

This clone appeared once. This chain connects TRBV2 to TRBJ2-2, with 10 bases that match TRBD1. Trimming cost V 8 bases and J 9 bases; bases outside gene matches: 9. Germline CDR1 is SNHLY and CDR2 is FYNNEI. This CDR3 region has 14 residues. The CDR3 sequence: CASQRQGAGRELFF. For the CDR3, the DNA is TGTGCCAGCCAAAGACAGGGGGCGGGCCGGGAGCTGTTTTTT.

The chain uses TRBV27 and TRBJ1-6; unclear D gene. This CDR3 spans 12 amino acids. The V gene's germline CDR1 is MNHEY and CDR2 SMNVEV (reference sequence). Between the trimmed V and J ends, which lost 2 bases and 10 bases, there was a span of 6 bases. The CDR3 here is CASSLKGSPLHF. The CDR3 nucleotides are TGTGCCAGCAGTTTAAAGGGATCACCCCTCCACTTT.

The chain joins TRBV15 to TRBJ1-5; 7 bases agree with TRBD1. Germline-derived CDR1 and CDR2 are LNHNV and YYDKDF (reference sequence). The V segment lost 1 base and the J segment 1 base; nucleotides outside the gene matches: 7. The CDR3 covers 17 residues. The CDR3 sequence: CATSRVPPRGSNQPQHF. The DNA of the CDR3 is TGTGCCACCAGCAGAGTCCCCCCCAGGGGGAGCAATCAGCCCCAGCATTTT. Full variable domain (outside the CDR3, taken from reference TRBV15 and TRBJ1-5): DAMVIQNPRYQVTQFGKPVTLSCSQTLNHNVMYWYQQKSSQAPKLLFHYYDKDFNNEADTPDNFQSRRPNTSFCFLDIRSPGLGDTAMYLCATSRVPPRGSNQPQHFGDGTRLSIL.

The V gene is TRBV30, the J gene TRBJ1-3; the D gene is possibly TRBD1 (5 bases). The CDR3 extends over 15 amino acids. Trimming took off 3 bases at V and 2 bases at J, with 14 bases between the two ends. Per the germline V gene, CDR1 is GTSNPN and CDR2 is SVGIG (reference sequence). CDR3 sequence reads: CAWRGRGLAGNTIYF. The CDR3 DNA reads TGTGCCTGGAGAGGTCGGGGCCTAGCTGGAAACACCATATATTTT.

The chain couples TRBV7-8 to TRBJ2-5; D tentatively fits TRBD1 or TRBD2 (6 bases each). In germline, CDR1 is SGHVS, CDR2 FQNEAQ. The CDR3 length is 17 residues. V lost 1 base and J lost 2, with 17 bases in between. In DNA form, the CDR3 reads TGTGCCAGCAGCTTAGGAGGGGGGAGCGGCCGACAAGAGACCCAGTACTTC. Translation: CASSLGGGSGRQETQYF.

This clone occurred a few times. This rearrangement joins TRBV4-3 to TRBJ2-7; D gene ambiguous. V was clipped by 1 base and J by 5 bases, with 15 bases between them. Germline CDR1 is LGHNA and CDR2 is YSLEER. This CDR3 is built from 15 residues. CDR3 in DNA: TGCGCCAGCAGCCAAGGACGACCGGGTCCTAACGAGCAGTACTTC. Translation gives CASSQGRPGPNEQYF.

This clone has more than one count but fewer than ten. This CDR3 is also generated by other DNA sequences in the sample. CDR3 bases: TGTGCCAGCTCACCACCCACGGAATCCTATGGCTACACCTTC. Its translation is CASSPPTESYGYTF. The rearrangement uses TRBV18 and TRBJ1-2; D unresolved. Germline values: CDR1 KGHSH, CDR2 LQKENI. The V end lost 0 bases, the J end lost 4 bases, and 9 bases lay between the germline ends. CDR3 size: 14 residues. The whole variable domain, remainder taken from reference TRBV18 and TRBJ1-2, is NAGVMQNPRHLVRRRGQEARLRCSPMKGHSHVYWYRQLPEEGLKFMVYLQKENIIDESGMPKERFSAEFPKEGPSILRIQQVVRGDSAAYFCASSPPTESYGYTFGSGTRLTVV.

The chain is built from TRBV5-4 and TRBJ2-7; no reliable D call. V was pared by 5 bases and J by 6 bases, with 12 bases between. Germline V gene lookup returns CDR1 SGHNT and CDR2 YYREEE (reference sequence). The CDR3 loop spans 12 amino acids. The CDR3 spells CASSRVGSEQYF. The CDR3, as DNA: TGTGCCAGCAGTAGGGTTGGATCCGAGCAGTACTTC.

The CDR3 loop is CASSYGPNQPQHF. CDR3 sequence (DNA): TGTGCCAGCAGTTATGGGCCCAATCAGCCCCAGCATTTT. The chain uses TRBV2 and TRBJ1-5; no definite D call. The V end was cut by 5 bases, the J end by 3 bases, with 8 bases between. CDR1 is SNHLY and CDR2 is FYNNEI in the germline V gene. The CDR3 is 13 residues long. The variable domain in full, completed from reference TRBV2 and TRBJ1-5, reads EPEVTQTPSHQVTQMGQEVILRCVPISNHLYFYWYRQILGQKVEFLVSFYNNEISEKSEIFDDQFSVERPDGSNFTLKIRSTKLEDSAMYFCASSYGPNQPQHFGDGTRLSIL.

V gene TRBV29-1 combines with J gene TRBJ1-1; D perhaps matches TRBD1 (6 bases). Trimming removed 4 bases from V and 1 base from J, with 22 bases in between. Looked up from germline, CDR1 is SQVTM and CDR2 is ANQGSEA. The CDR3 spans 17 residues. CDR3 DNA sequence: TGCAGCGTTGTGGGGCTGACAGGTTTTGCCAAGAACACTGAAGCTTTCTTT. This codes for CSVVGLTGFAKNTEAFF.

This chain joins TRBV9 and TRBJ2-1; tentative D call: TRBD1 (6 bases). Trimming shortened V by 3 bases and J by 4 bases, and 11 bases separated the two germline ends. Germline V gene data show CDR1 as SGDLS and CDR2 as YYNGEE. This CDR3 spans 14 amino acids. Written as DNA, the CDR3 is TGTGCCAGCAGCGGAGGGGGAACTTACAATGAGCAGTTCTTC. Translating it yields CASSGGGTYNEQFF. The full variable domain, rest sourced from reference TRBV9 and TRBJ2-1, is DSGVTQTPKHLITATGQRVTLRCSPRSGDLSVYWYQQSLDQGLQFLIQYYNGEERAKGNILERFSAQQFPDLHSELNLSSLELGDSALYFCASSGGGTYNEQFFGPGTRLTVL.

The table lists this clone with a few counts. The chain is built from TRBV7-8 and TRBJ2-7, with D possibly TRBD1 on 8 matching bases. V gave up 4 bases and J gave up 3 bases, with 19 bases separating them. Germline V gene data show CDR1 as SGHVS and CDR2 as FQNEAQ. CDR3 size: 16 residues. The CDR3 loop is CASSSADRGGVYEQYF. The DNA for the CDR3 is TGTGCCAGCAGCTCAGCCGACAGGGGAGGGGTCTACGAGCAGTACTTC.

The chain couples TRBV27 to TRBJ1-5; no reliable D call. Trimming removed 2 bases from V and 2 bases from J, with 16 bases in between. The CDR3 runs 17 residues. Germline V gene data show CDR1 as MNHEY and CDR2 as SMNVEV (reference sequence). The CDR3 DNA reads TGTGCCAGCAGTTTACGGGGAGAGAGGCAGGGCAATCAGCCCCAGCATTTT. Translation gives CASSLRGERQGNQPQHF.

The chain has TRBV4-3 and TRBJ2-1; 8 bases agree with TRBD1. V gave up 0 bases and J gave up 3 bases; unmatched junction bases: 4. Germline CDR1 is LGHNA and CDR2 is YSLEER. The CDR3 has 16 residues. CDR3 sequence: CASSQDRTGIYNEQFF. CDR3 DNA sequence: TGCGCCAGCAGCCAAGACAGGACAGGGATCTACAATGAGCAGTTCTTC.

This chain links TRBV7-9 with TRBJ2-5, with 10 nucleotides matching TRBD1. The CDR3 length is 15 residues. CDR1 is SEHNR, CDR2 FQNEAQ, per germline (reference sequence). The V segment lost 3 bases and the J segment 5 bases; nucleotides outside the gene matches: 6. The CDR3 DNA reads TGTGCCAGCAGCTTCTCCAGGACAGGGGGGGAGACCCAGTACTTC. Translated: CASSFSRTGGETQYF.

This chain joins TRBV30 and TRBJ2-1; TRBD1 aligns across 7 bases. Trimming at V came to 4 bases and at J to 4 bases, leaving 7 bases not matched to a gene. The V gene's germline CDR1 is GTSNPN and CDR2 SVGIG (reference sequence). The CDR3 runs to 14 residues. CDR3 protein: CAWIDRARYNEQFF. The CDR3 nucleotides read TGTGCCTGGATCGACAGGGCTAGGTACAATGAGCAGTTCTTC. The complete variable domain, with remaining parts taken from reference TRBV30 and TRBJ2-1, reads SQTIHQWPATLVQPVGSPLSLECTVEGTSNPNLYWYRQAAGRGLQLLFYSVGIGQISSEVPQNLSASRPQDRQFILSSKKLLLSDSGFYLCAWIDRARYNEQFFGPGTRLTVL.

J is TRBJ1-2 and V is TRBV4-1; TRBD1 matches at 8 bases. J was trimmed by 8 bases and V by 0 bases; bases with no gene match: 11. CDR3 length: 16 amino acids. Germline lookup yields CDR1 MGHRA and CDR2 YSYEKL. The CDR3 loop is CASSQDSLRQGAGYTF. DNA of the CDR3: TGCGCCAGCAGCCAAGATTCACTACGGCAGGGGGCCGGCTACACCTTC.

The chain is built from TRBV19 and TRBJ2-5, with a tentative D call TRBD2 (6 bases). Looked up from germline, CDR1 is LNHDA and CDR2 is SQIVND (reference sequence). The CDR3 covers 13 residues. Trimming removed 4 bases at V and 4 bases at J, with 10 bases between. CDR3 DNA sequence: TGTGCCAGTAGTACGCTGCGGGGAGAGACCCAGTACTTC. Protein product: CASSTLRGETQYF.

The V gene is TRBV5-1, the J gene TRBJ1-3, with D tentatively TRBD1 (5 bases). This CDR3 has 14 amino acids. V was pared by 4 bases and J by 1 base, with 9 bases between. Germline CDR1 and CDR2: SGHRS and YFSETQ. The DNA for the CDR3 is TGCGCCAGCAGCATGGGGACGTCTGGAAACACCATATATTTT. As protein: CASSMGTSGNTIYF.

The chain is built from TRBV9 and TRBJ1-1; 9 bases align to TRBD1. V dropped 0 bases and J dropped 2; count of bases not matched to a gene: 8. There are 17 residues in the CDR3. The germline V gene has CDR1 SGDLS and CDR2 YYNGEE. The CDR3 reads CASSVGGSGQGNTEAFF. The CDR3 DNA sequence: TGTGCCAGCAGCGTAGGAGGGTCGGGACAGGGAAACACTGAAGCTTTCTTT.

There are a few counts of this clone. The chain links TRBV20-1 to TRBJ1-1, with 7 bases aligning to TRBD1. CDR1 DFQATT and CDR2 SNEGSKA come from the germline V gene (reference sequence). There are 11 residues in the CDR3. With V trimmed by 4 bases and J by 10 bases, 6 bases remained unmatched. CDR3 sequence: CSAKGATGAFF. The CDR3 nucleotides are TGCAGTGCTAAGGGGGCAACGGGAGCTTTCTTT.

The chain carries TRBV29-1 and TRBJ1-4; D remains ambiguous. The ends were cut back, 4 bases at V and 8 bases at J, with 11 bases in the middle. Germline loops: CDR1 SQVTM, CDR2 ANQGSEA. This CDR3 contains 12 residues. The CDR3 coding sequence is TGCAGCGTTGCAGAAGGTCGAGAAAAACTGTTTTTT. Translating gives CSVAEGREKLFF.

The chain combines TRBV7-7 with TRBJ2-2; TRBD1 matches at 7 bases. The length of the CDR3 is 15 residues. From germline, CDR1 is SSHAT and CDR2 FNYEAQ (reference sequence). The J segment lost 3 bases and the V segment lost 5 bases, leaving 6 bases of the junction unmatched. The chain's CDR3 is CASSQGTVYTGELFF. CDR3 sequence (DNA): TGTGCCAGCAGCCAGGGGACAGTGTACACCGGGGAGCTGTTTTTT.